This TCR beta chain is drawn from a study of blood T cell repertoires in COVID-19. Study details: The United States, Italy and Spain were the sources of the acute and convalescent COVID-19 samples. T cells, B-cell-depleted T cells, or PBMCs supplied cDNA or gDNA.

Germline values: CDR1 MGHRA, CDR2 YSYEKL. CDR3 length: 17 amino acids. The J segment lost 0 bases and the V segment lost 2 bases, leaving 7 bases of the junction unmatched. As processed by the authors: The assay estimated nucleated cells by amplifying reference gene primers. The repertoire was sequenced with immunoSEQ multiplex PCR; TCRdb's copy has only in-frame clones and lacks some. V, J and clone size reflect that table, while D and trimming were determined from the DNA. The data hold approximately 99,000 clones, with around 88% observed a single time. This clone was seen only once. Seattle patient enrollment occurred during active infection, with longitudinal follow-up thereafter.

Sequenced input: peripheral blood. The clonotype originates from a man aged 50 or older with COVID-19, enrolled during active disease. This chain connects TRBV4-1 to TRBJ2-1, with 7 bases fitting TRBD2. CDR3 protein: CASSQRGEPSSYNEQFF. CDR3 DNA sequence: TGCGCCAGCAGCCAACGGGGGGAGCCAAGCTCCTACAATGAGCAGTTCTTC.